This section outlines one TCR beta chain sequence together with its context. Its antigen is as yet unknown. The source of the sample is a study of a mutant IDH1 vaccine in newly diagnosed glioma. Whole-study findings and limits: Induction of immune responses by the vaccine occurred in 85% to 95% of patients.

Germline lookup yields CDR1 WNHNN and CDR2 SYGVQD (reference sequence). V dropped 2 bases and J dropped 4 bases, with 6 bases sitting between them. CDR3 length: 13 residues. The assay was immunoSEQ multiplex PCR, and TCRdb's table has in-frame clones only and misses some. This sample carries approximately 56,000 clones, approximately 65% of them seen once, and the ten largest clones take under 5.5%. The time point: week 47, end of study. Topical imiquimod accompanied each vaccine dose, which consisted of 300 ug of mutant IDH1 20-mer peptide. Sample: peripheral blood mononuclear cells (PBMCs), taken from a glioma patient whose treatment included an IDH1 peptide vaccine. This chain links TRBV10-1 with TRBJ1-5, with D unresolved. The TCR comes from a middle-aged man with glioma. Some clones in this sample may be carry-over from other donors' samples. The CDR3: CASSEGQNQPQHF. CDR3 DNA sequence: TGCGCCAGCAGTGAGGGGCAAAATCAGCCCCAGCATTTT.